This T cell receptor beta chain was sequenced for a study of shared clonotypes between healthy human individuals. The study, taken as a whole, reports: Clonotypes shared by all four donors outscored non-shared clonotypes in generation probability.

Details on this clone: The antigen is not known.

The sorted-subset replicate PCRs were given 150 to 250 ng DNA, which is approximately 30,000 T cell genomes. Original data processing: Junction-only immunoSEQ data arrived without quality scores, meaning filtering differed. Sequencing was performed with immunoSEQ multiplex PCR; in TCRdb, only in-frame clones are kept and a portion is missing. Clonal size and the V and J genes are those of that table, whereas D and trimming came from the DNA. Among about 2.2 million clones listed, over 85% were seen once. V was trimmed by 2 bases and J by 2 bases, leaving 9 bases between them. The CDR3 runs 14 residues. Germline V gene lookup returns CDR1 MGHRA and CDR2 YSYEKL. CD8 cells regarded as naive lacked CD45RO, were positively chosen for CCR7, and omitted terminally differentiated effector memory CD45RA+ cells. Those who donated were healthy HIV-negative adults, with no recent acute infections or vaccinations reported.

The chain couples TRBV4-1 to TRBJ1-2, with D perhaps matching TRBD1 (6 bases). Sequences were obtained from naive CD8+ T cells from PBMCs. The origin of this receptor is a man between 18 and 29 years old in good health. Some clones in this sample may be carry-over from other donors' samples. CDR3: CASSQLTGNYGYTF. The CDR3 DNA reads TGCGCCAGCAGCCAACTAACAGGGAACTATGGCTACACCTTC.